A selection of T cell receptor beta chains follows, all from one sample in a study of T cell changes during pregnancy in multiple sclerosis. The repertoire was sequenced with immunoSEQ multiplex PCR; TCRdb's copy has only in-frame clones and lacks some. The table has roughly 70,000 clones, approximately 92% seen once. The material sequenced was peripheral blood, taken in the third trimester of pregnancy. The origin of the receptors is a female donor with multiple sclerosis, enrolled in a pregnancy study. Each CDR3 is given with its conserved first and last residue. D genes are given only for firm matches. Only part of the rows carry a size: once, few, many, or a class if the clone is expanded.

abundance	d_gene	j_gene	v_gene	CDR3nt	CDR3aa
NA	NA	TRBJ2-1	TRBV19	TGTGCCAGTAGAGACAGGCCCCGATCCTACAATGAGCAGTTCTTC	CASRDRPRSYNEQFF
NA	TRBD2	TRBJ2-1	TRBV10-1	TGCGCCAGCTCTCCTCGTTTAGCGGGAGAGGATGAGCAGTTCTTC	CASSPRLAGEDEQFF
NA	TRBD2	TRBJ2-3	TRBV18	TGTGCCAGCTCACCGCCTGGACTAGCGGGATTCACAGATACGCAGTATTTT	CASSPPGLAGFTDTQYF
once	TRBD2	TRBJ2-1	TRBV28	TGTGCCAGCAGGGAACGGGGGGGCTCGGATGAGCAGTTCTTC	CASRERGGSDEQFF
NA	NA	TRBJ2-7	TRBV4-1	TGCGCCAGCAGCCACAGGACATTGGCCGAGCAGTACTTC	CASSHRTLAEQYF
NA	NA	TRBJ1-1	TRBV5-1	TGCGCCAGCAGCCATGCACAGAGGAACACTGAAGCTTTCTTT	CASSHAQRNTEAFF
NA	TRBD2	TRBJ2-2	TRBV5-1	TGCGCCAGCAGAGGAGTGGGACTAGCGTACACCGGGGAGCTGTTTTTT	CASRGVGLAYTGELFF
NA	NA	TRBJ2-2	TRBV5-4	TGTGCCAGCAGCTTGTTGGGGGGCACCGGGGAGCTGTTTTTT	CASSLLGGTGELFF
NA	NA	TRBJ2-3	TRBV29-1	TGCAGCGTACAACTAGAATACGGCACAGATACGCAGTATTTT	CSVQLEYGTDTQYF
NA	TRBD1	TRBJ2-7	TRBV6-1	TGTGCCAGCAGAAAGGACAGGGGGTACGAGCAGTACTTC	CASRKDRGYEQYF
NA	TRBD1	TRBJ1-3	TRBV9	TGTGCCAGCAGCGCGAAAGACCAGGGGGTTAACACCATATATTTT	CASSAKDQGVNTIYF
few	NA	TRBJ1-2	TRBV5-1	TGCGCCAGCAGCGCAGGGAACTATGGCTACACCTTC	CASSAGNYGYTF
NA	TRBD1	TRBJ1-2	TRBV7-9	TGTGCCAGCAGCTCGGGACAGGAGATTAACTATGGCTACACCTTC	CASSSGQEINYGYTF
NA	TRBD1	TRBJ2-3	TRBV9	TGTGCCAGCAGCCCCTGGACAGGAACAGATACGCAGTATTTT	CASSPWTGTDTQYF
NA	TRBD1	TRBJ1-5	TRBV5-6	TGTGCCAGCAGCCTGGACCGGGACAGGCATCAGCCCCAGCATTTT	CASSLDRDRHQPQHF
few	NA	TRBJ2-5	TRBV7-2	TGTGCCAGCAGCTTGTCTTATCGCGGGGAGGAGACCCAGTACTTC	CASSLSYRGEETQYF
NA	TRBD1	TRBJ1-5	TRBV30	TGTGCCTGGAGTGTACAGGGGTATCAGCCCCAGCATTTT	CAWSVQGYQPQHF
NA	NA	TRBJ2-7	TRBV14	TGTGCCAGCAGCCCCTGGAGCTCCCCCGACTACGAGCAGTACTTC	CASSPWSSPDYEQYF
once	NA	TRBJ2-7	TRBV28	TGTGCCAGCAGTCAATTAACAGAAACTCATAGCTCCTACGAGCAGTACTTC	CASSQLTETHSSYEQYF
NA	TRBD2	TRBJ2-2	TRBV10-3	TGTGCCACCTACGCCGGACTAGCGGGGAACACCGGGGAGCTGTTTTTT	CATYAGLAGNTGELFF
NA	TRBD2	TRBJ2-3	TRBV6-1	TGTGCCAGCAGTGAAGGGACTAGCGGGAGCTGGGATACGCAGTATTTT	CASSEGTSGSWDTQYF
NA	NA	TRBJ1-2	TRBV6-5	TGTGCCAGCAGCTCCCGGGGTGGACTACGAGGCTACACCTTC	CASSSRGGLRGYTF
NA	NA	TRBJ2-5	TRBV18	TGTGCCAGCTCACTCCAACAGGGTTCTGGGGAGACCCAGTACTTC	CASSLQQGSGETQYF
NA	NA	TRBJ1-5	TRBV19	TGTGCCAGTAAGGCGGCAGACGACAATCAGCCCCAGCATTTT	CASKAADDNQPQHF
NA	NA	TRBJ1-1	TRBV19	TGTGCCAGCAAGTTACCCTCCGGTGAAGCTTTCTTT	CASKLPSGEAFF
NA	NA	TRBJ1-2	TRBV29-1	TGCAGCGTTGAAAGGCATCGGGGGGGCTACACCTTC	CSVERHRGGYTF
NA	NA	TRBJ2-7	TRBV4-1	TGCGCCAGCAGCTCGGGGATCACCTACGAGCAGTACTTC	CASSSGITYEQYF